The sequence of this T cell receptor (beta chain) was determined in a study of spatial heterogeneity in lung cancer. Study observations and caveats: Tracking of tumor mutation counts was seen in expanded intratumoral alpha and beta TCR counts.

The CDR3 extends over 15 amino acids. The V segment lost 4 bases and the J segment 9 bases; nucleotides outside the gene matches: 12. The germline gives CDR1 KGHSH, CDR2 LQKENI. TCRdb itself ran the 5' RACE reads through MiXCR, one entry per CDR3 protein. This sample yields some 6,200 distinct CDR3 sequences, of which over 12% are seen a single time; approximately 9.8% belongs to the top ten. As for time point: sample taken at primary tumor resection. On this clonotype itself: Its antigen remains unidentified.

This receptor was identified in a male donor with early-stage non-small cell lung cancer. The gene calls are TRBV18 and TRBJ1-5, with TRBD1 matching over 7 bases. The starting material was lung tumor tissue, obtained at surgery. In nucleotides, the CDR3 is TGTGCCAGCTCACAAGGGACAGCGGACGGGGGGCCCCAGCATTTT. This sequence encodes CASSQGTADGGPQHF.